This T cell receptor (beta chain) was found in a study of radiotherapy plus CTLA-4 blockade in lung cancer. This clone was detected only a few times. The repertoire was sequenced with immunoSEQ multiplex PCR; TCRdb's copy has only in-frame clones and lacks some. The table has tens of thousands of clones, 77% seen once. The V segment lost 3 bases and the J segment 1 base; nucleotides outside the gene matches: 6. CDR1 SGHNT and CDR2 YYREEE come from the germline V gene (reference sequence). This CDR3 has 16 residues. The sequence came from a human donor with non-small cell lung cancer who had a partial response to radiotherapy plus ipilimumab. The specimen was peripheral blood, collected from a patient treated with radiotherapy plus ipilimumab. This chain joins TRBV5-4 and TRBJ2-5, with 10 bases fitting TRBD1. The CDR3 is CASSSGTGATQETQYF. The DNA of the CDR3 is TGTGCCAGCAGCTCCGGGACAGGGGCGACCCAAGAGACCCAGTACTTC.